This is a list of T cell receptor beta chains from one sample in a study of T-cell reconstitution after alpha-beta-depleted transplantation in children. A single record per CDR3 protein comes from TCRdb applying MiXCR to the PCR reads. The top ten clones hold around 5.1% of a sample with a few hundred thousand distinct CDR3 sequences, about 9.6% of them seen once. The material sequenced was PBMCs from the stem cell graft donor, taken from the stem cell graft. All receptors come from a human donor who donated a stem cell graft to a child with SCID. Both conserved end residues are part of each CDR3. Only some rows state a clone size, as once, few, many or a class for expanded clones.

V gene	J gene	clone size	CDR3 protein
TRBV12-3/TRBV12-4	TRBJ1-2	many	CASTTYSGAPSGGYGYTF
TRBV7-2	TRBJ2-1	few	CASSLEGGLDRGGFF
TRBV20-1	TRBJ2-1	many	CSVPSSSGVNEQFF
TRBV6-6	TRBJ1-2	many	CASSYQGVDGYTF
TRBV5-1	TRBJ2-1	many	CASSFSGGPSNEQFF
TRBV18	TRBJ2-5	many	CASSPVTVQETQYF
TRBV5-1	TRBJ2-3	many	CASSLGDMADTQYF
TRBV4-1	TRBJ2-7	many	CASSHPLGEQYF
TRBV7-2	TRBJ2-2	many	CASSRDTGNTGELFF
TRBV5-1	TRBJ2-1	many	CASSQAGTVAEQFF
TRBV7-2	TRBJ2-1	few	CASSLVRAGGGNEQFF
TRBV27	TRBJ2-7	many	CASSLRQGGNEQYF
TRBV5-1	TRBJ2-5	many	CASSFLGHAETQYF
TRBV28	TRBJ2-1	many	CASNFGGVYNEQFF
TRBV10-3	TRBJ2-1	many	CAISEPRQGGNEQFF
TRBV20-1	TRBJ2-1	many	CSARDRLAGGHNEQFF
TRBV27	TRBJ1-2	many	CASSRTGPGTPNYGYTF
TRBV5-1	TRBJ1-4	many	CASSLYSINEKLFF
TRBV4-1	TRBJ1-2	many	CASSQDPRGEAGGYTF
TRBV3-1	TRBJ1-1	-	CASSQPEQGSYNSEAFF
TRBV5-1	TRBJ1-1	many	CASSPYRGMNTEAFF
TRBV20-1	TRBJ1-1	few	CSARGDRVNTEAFF
TRBV12-3/TRBV12-4	TRBJ1-4	many	CASSLPGGPNEKLFF
TRBV5-1	TRBJ2-2	many	CASSSFQGAGELFF
TRBV2	TRBJ2-4	many	CASRGTGSIQYF
TRBV4-1	TRBJ2-1	many	CASSPQGRNHNEQFF
TRBV7-2	TRBJ1-4	many	CASSSPRGTNEKLFF
TRBV5-1	TRBJ2-3	many	CASSLMGQSGTDTQYF
TRBV5-1	TRBJ2-7	many	CASSLMTSEAYEQYF
TRBV12-3/TRBV12-4	TRBJ1-3	many	CASSPGVLGGKGNTIYF
TRBV5-1	TRBJ2-1	many	CASSLSFGSYNEQFF
TRBV20-1	TRBJ1-1	-	CSARDRRNTEAFF
TRBV7-3	TRBJ2-2	many	CASSSGSAGELFF
TRBV20-1	TRBJ2-1	many	CSASPSGQGALNEQFF
TRBV20-1	TRBJ2-7	many	CRAGQGNHEQYF
TRBV12-3/TRBV12-4	TRBJ2-5	many	CASSGQGRETQYF
TRBV12-3/TRBV12-4	TRBJ2-2	many	CASSFLGWQTNTGELFF
TRBV7-6	TRBJ2-5	-	CASSASGETQETQYF
TRBV7-9	TRBJ1-1	many	CASSWGGARNTEAFF
TRBV5-1	TRBJ2-5	many	CASSFGRGDGTQYF
TRBV7-9	TRBJ1-2	many	CASSPTSDGNVGYTF
TRBV12-3/TRBV12-4	TRBJ2-1	many	CASSTRPGSYNEQFF
TRBV4-1	TRBJ1-1	-	CASSQERGRTEAFF
TRBV5-1	TRBJ2-4	many	CASSLEEGRNIQYF
TRBV20-1	TRBJ2-3	many	CSATFQDTQYF
TRBV7-8	TRBJ2-3	many	CASSQPRQRGITDTQYF
TRBV20-1	TRBJ2-3	many	CSASIGGTTDTQYF
TRBV6-1	TRBJ2-7	many	CASSSRRDRGYEQYF
TRBV5-1	TRBJ2-3	few	CASSLAGLADTQYF
TRBV27	TRBJ1-5	-	CASSPHLWGGGPVQPQHF
TRBV7-3	TRBJ2-2	many	CASSYGIAVTGELFF
TRBV20-1	TRBJ1-1	many	CSAKGGRGNTEAFF
TRBV20-1	TRBJ2-4	once	CSARVGQLAKNIQYF
TRBV5-1	TRBJ2-3	many	CASSERGDTQYF
TRBV25-1	TRBJ2-1	once	CAMGPGLLCWHEQFF
TRBV7-9	TRBJ1-1	many	CASSLQGEEEAFF
TRBV6-1	TRBJ2-2	many	CASRTLNTGELFF
TRBV11-2	TRBJ2-5	-	CASSHSPGRETQYF
TRBV5-1	TRBJ2-7	few	CASSLYLGLRDYEQYF
TRBV20-1	TRBJ2-1	-	CCARDLPSGLSSYNEQFF